Detailed here is one TCR beta chain. Repertoires were generated with immunoSEQ multiplex PCR, while TCRdb's copy carries only in-frame clones and drops some. The sample lists around 140,000 clones; roughly 82% were seen once. This sample stems from a study of blood T cell repertoires in COVID-19. Trimming shortened V by 2 bases and J by 0 bases, and 11 bases separated the two germline ends. The CDR3 runs 15 residues. Germline CDR1 is GTSNPN and CDR2 is SVGIG (reference sequence). The genes are TRBV30 and TRBJ2-1; tentatively, D is TRBD2 (6 bases). The clonotype comes from a human donor in a cohort sampled during active COVID-19. Input material: peripheral blood. The CDR3 nucleotides are TGTGCCTGGAGTCGACGGGGGAGCTCCTACAATGAGCAGTTCTTC. Encoded protein: CAWSRRGSSYNEQFF.